The TCR beta chain under discussion was sequenced for a study of cytomegalovirus exposure and HLA in healthy donors. Study-level points and caveats: Indistinguishable V segments, including TRBV6-2 and TRBV6-3, were excluded. In an earlier analysis, productive rearrangement rates for most beta V segments clustered near 87% or 30%. In a later analysis, common viral pathogens appeared linked to several of the most significant clusters. Most subjects had HLA-A and HLA-B alleles reportedly predicted accurately by TCR beta sequences.

60 Vbeta and 13 Jbeta primers were used in PCR. TCRdb's table, derived via immunoSEQ multiplex PCR, lists solely in-frame clones and lacks some. The profile covers roughly 120,000 clones, with 60% to 80% appearing a single time and roughly 8.3% taken by the ten largest. Trimming took 10 bases from V and 2 from J; bases not matched to a gene: 10. This CDR3 region has 15 residues. Germline loops: CDR1 MNHNS, CDR2 SASEGT. With regard to this clone: Its specificity is unknown.

The source of this sequence is a man in his late teens or twenties in good health and CMV-seropositive. V usage is TRBV6-1 and J usage is TRBJ1-2; 10 bases align to TRBD1. The specimen was PBMCs. CDR3 DNA sequence: TGTGCCATCACTAAACCGACAGGGGGCAACTATGGCTACACCTTC. Amino acid sequence: CAITKPTGGNYGYTF.